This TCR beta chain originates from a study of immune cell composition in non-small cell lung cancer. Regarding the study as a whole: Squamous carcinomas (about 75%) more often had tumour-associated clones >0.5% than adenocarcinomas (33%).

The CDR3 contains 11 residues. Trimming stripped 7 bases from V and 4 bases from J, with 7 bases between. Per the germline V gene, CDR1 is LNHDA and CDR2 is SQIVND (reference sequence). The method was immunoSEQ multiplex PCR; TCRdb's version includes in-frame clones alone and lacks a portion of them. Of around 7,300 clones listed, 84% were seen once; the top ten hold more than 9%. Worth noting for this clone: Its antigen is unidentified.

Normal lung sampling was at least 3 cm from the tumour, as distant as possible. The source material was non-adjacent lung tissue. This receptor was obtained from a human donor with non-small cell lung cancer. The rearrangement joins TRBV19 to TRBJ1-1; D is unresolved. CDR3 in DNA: TGTGCCAGTATCAGGTTCACTGAAGCTTTCTTT. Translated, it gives CASIRFTEAFF. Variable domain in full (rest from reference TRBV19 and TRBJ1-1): DGGITQSPKYLFRKEGQNVTLSCEQNLNHDAMYWYRQDPGQGLRLIYYSQIVNDFQKGDIAEGYSVSREKKESFPLTVTSAQKNPTAFYLCASIRFTEAFFGQGTRLTVV.